The present T cell receptor (beta chain) was sequenced within a study of shared clonotypes between healthy human individuals. Trimming removed 6 bases from V and 6 bases from J, with 16 bases in between. Germline V gene sequence: CDR1 MDHEN, CDR2 SYDVKM. The CDR3 is made up of 14 amino acids. Repertoires were generated with immunoSEQ multiplex PCR, while TCRdb's copy carries only in-frame clones and drops some. The sample includes 400,000 to 600,000 clones, about 85% seen only once; the top ten take approximately 13%. This sequence originates from a middle-aged woman in good health. Some clones in this sample may be carry-over from other donors' samples. The sample consisted of PBMCs. The chain couples TRBV28 to TRBJ2-3; D is tentatively TRBD1 or TRBD2 (6 bases each). CDR3: CASRQQGLKDTQYF. The DNA for the CDR3 is TGTGCCAGCAGACAACAGGGACTTAAGGATACGCAGTATTTT.